These 14 T cell receptor beta chains share one sample of origin, sequenced in a study of immune heterogeneity within non-small cell lung tumors. With around 0.6 ug used per sample, the template was genomic DNA from bulk tumor. Widely spaced biopsies, several per primary tumor, were obtained at surgery. Undergoing curative surgery were patients whose non-small cell lung cancer was untreated and newly diagnosed. CDR3 of TCR beta was amplified by multiplex PCR that used 32 V and 13 J primers. MiXCR, applied by TCRdb to the multiplex PCR reads, yields one record per CDR3 protein. The sample lists about 5,600 distinct CDR3 sequences, roughly 18% seen once, with approximately 4% in the top ten. The sequenced material came from lung tumor tissue. The source of these receptors is a man aged 40-49 years with non-small cell lung cancer.

This clonotype was counted at least ten times. J is TRBJ1-1 and V is TRBV11-3; 8 nucleotides match TRBD1. Trimming cost V 0 bases and J 11 bases; bases outside gene matches: 5. CDR3 size: 13 residues. The V gene's germline CDR1 is SGHNT and CDR2 YENEEA. The CDR3 spells CASSLDEGQEAFF. DNA of the CDR3: TGTGCCAGCAGCTTAGACGAGGGACAGGAGGCTTTCTTT. Full variable domain (remainder filled in from reference TRBV11-3 and TRBJ1-1): EAGVVQSPRYKIIEKKQPVAFWCNPISGHNTLYWYLQNLGQGPELLIRYENEEAVDDSQLPKDRFSAERLKGVDSTLKIQPAELGDSAVYLCASSLDEGQEAFFGQGTRLTVV.

V is TRBV9 and J is TRBJ2-1; 13 bases align to TRBD2. The CDR3 is 17 amino acids. The germline CDR1 and CDR2 sequences are SGDLS and YYNGEE. Trimming took 5 bases from V and 7 from J; bases not matched to a gene: 12. CDR3 sequence: CASSPGTSGTVGNEQFF. CDR3 DNA: TGTGCCAGCAGTCCGGGGACTAGCGGGACGGTAGGGAATGAGCAGTTCTTC.

This clonotype was seen at least ten times. The CDR3 loop reads CASSTTPGQGVNEQYF. The CDR3 DNA sequence: TGTGCCAGCAGTACTACACCGGGACAGGGAGTCAACGAGCAGTACTTC. The rearrangement links TRBV6-2 or TRBV6-3 to TRBJ2-7; 9 bases align to TRBD1. The CDR3 is 16 residues long. CDR1 and CDR2 (germline): MNHEY, SVGEGT. V was clipped by 5 bases and J by 5 bases; unmatched bases: 13.

This clonotype was counted many times. This chain uses TRBV4-2 with TRBJ2-2; 10 nucleotides align to TRBD2. The CDR3 contains 18 residues. CDR1 is LGHNA, CDR2 YNFKEQ, per germline. V lost 0 bases and J lost 8; bases outside the gene matches: 12. In DNA, the CDR3 is TGTGCCAGCAGCCAAGAGAATAGCGGGGGGTTCCTGGAGGGGGAGCTGTTTTTT. Translation gives CASSQENSGGFLEGELFF.

This clonotype was seen repeatedly, ten times or more. The chain links TRBV20-1 to TRBJ2-5; D is ambiguous. The germline CDR1 and CDR2 sequences are DFQATT and SNEGSKA (reference sequence). Trimming shortened V by 3 bases and J by 6 bases, and 11 bases separated the two germline ends. This CDR3 is 12 amino acids long. CDR3 region: CSARGGPQTQYF. The CDR3 region has the DNA TGCAGTGCTAGGGGTGGCCCGCAGACCCAGTACTTC.

A word on this clonotype: Being one base from a much bigger clone, this may be a read error. V is TRBV20-1 and J is TRBJ1-6, with D maybe TRBD1 (5 bases). The germline V gene encodes CDR1 DFQATT and CDR2 SNEGSKA (reference sequence). The CDR3 is made up of 15 amino acids. CDR3 amino acids: CSATTAGLGNSSLHF. The CDR3 DNA sequence: TGCAGTGCTACGACAGCTGGATTAGGGAATTCATCCCTCCACTTT.

Notes on this clonotype: A much larger clone sits a single nucleotide away, making a read error possible. The rearrangement joins TRBV10-3 to TRBJ2-1, with a weak D call TRBD1 (6 bases). Germline CDR1 and CDR2: ENHRY and SYGVKD. The CDR3 totals 13 residues. The CDR3 nucleotides are TGTGCCAGCTCAACAGGGTTTTACAATGAGCATTTCTTC. This encodes CASSTGFYNEHFF.

By its share, this clonotype is medium-sized (0.01 to 0.1%). This chain links TRBV27 with TRBJ1-5; D might be TRBD1 (5 bases). V lost 0 bases and J 4 bases, leaving 16 bases between the germline ends. The germline gives CDR1 MNHEY, CDR2 SMNVEV (reference sequence). This CDR3 spans 17 amino acids. The CDR3 spells CASSLSIGQGGNQPQHF. The DNA of the CDR3 is TGTGCCAGCAGTTTATCGATCGGCCAGGGTGGAAATCAGCCCCAGCATTTT.

This clonotype is labeled as medium-sized (0.01 to 0.1%). The chain joins TRBV7-6 to TRBJ2-7; 9 bases agree with TRBD1. This CDR3 comprises 15 residues. Germline trimming cut 4 bases from V and 6 bases from J; bases unmatched to any gene: 10. Germline V lookup: CDR1 SGHVS, CDR2 FNYEAQ. The CDR3 spells CASSSTGTGSTEQYF. The CDR3 DNA reads as TGTGCCAGCAGCTCGACCGGGACAGGGAGCACCGAGCAGTACTTC.

In its sample, this clonotype ranks as medium-sized (0.01 to 0.1%). V and J are TRBV6-2 or TRBV6-3 and TRBJ1-5; D may be TRBD1 (5 bases). Germline CDR1 is MNHEY and CDR2 is SVGEGT. V gave up 2 bases and J gave up 7 bases, with 15 bases separating them. This CDR3 is 15 amino acids long. This CDR3 reads CASSYTGPRGQPQHF. The CDR3 DNA follows: TGTGCCAGCAGTTACACAGGCCCGCGGGGGCAGCCCCAGCATTTT.

This clonotype qualifies as medium-sized (0.01 to 0.1%). The V gene is TRBV6-1, the J gene TRBJ2-2, with 7 bases aligning to TRBD1. Losses at the gene ends were 5 bases for V and 3 bases for J; bases not matched to a gene: 18. The CDR3 is 19 residues long. The germline V gene encodes CDR1 MNHNS and CDR2 SASEGT. The CDR3, as DNA: TGTGCCAGCAGTTATTTCCCCAGGAACAGGGGACGGGACACCGGGGAGCTGTTTTTT. Protein product: CASSYFPRNRGRDTGELFF.

By share of the sample, this clonotype is medium-sized (0.01 to 0.1%). The gene calls are TRBV5-5 and TRBJ2-1; 10 nucleotides align to TRBD2. Germline V gives CDR1 SGHKS, CDR2 YYEKEE (reference sequence). V shed 4 bases and J 3 bases; nucleotides not matched to a gene: 7. The CDR3 runs to 16 residues. The CDR3 loop is CASSVKLAGSYNEQFF. The CDR3 DNA reads as TGTGCCAGCAGCGTAAAACTAGCGGGGAGCTACAATGAGCAGTTCTTC.

By proportion, this clonotype is medium-sized (0.01 to 0.1%). The chain employs TRBV18 and TRBJ2-7; possibly TRBD1 for D (7 bases). Trimming took 1 base from V and 2 from J, leaving 12 bases between them. CDR3 length equals 15 residues. Per the germline V gene, CDR1 is KGHSH and CDR2 is LQKENI. For the CDR3, the DNA is TGTGCCAGCTCACCACAGGGGGCGGGGACCTACGAGCAGTACTTC. Its translation: CASSPQGAGTYEQYF.

On this clonotype itself: A much larger clone lies one base from this, so it may be a read error. The chain recombines TRBV3-1 with TRBJ2-5; D remains ambiguous. The CDR3 spans 14 residues. Germline V gene data show CDR1 as LGHDT and CDR2 as YNNKEL (reference sequence). The CDR3 DNA is TGTTCCAGCAGCCGCCCAGTGAGGCGAGAGACCCAGTACTTC. Amino acids: CSSSRPVRRETQYF.